The rows below give T cell receptor beta chains drawn from one sample of a study of shared clonotypes between healthy human individuals. Produced via immunoSEQ multiplex PCR; TCRdb's table is partial and in-frame only. The table includes approximately 1.1 million clones, 78% detected once. Material: memory CD4+ T cells from PBMCs. These receptor sequences come from a man aged 18 to 29 in good health. Some clones in this sample may be carry-over from other donors' samples. CDR3s include the opening cysteine and the closing phenylalanine or tryptophan. The order of the fields is D gene, clone size, J gene, CDR3 length, V gene, CDR3 DNA, CDR3 protein. The D gene is left open where the match is weak. The listing skips clone size in some rows; elsewhere it reads once, few, many or a size class.

NA | NA | TRBJ2-7 | 15 | TRBV19 | TGTGCCAGTAGTATTCGGGTACCCCCCCGGGACGAGCAGTACTTC | CASSIRVPPRDEQYF
NA | NA | TRBJ2-7 | 12 | TRBV11-2 | TGTGCCAGCAGCTTAGCCGGCTACGAGCAGTACTTC | CASSLAGYEQYF
NA | NA | TRBJ1-2 | 13 | TRBV27 | TGTGCCAGCAGCTCAGGGTGGGACTATGGCTACACCTTC | CASSSGWDYGYTF
TRBD2 | NA | TRBJ2-5 | 14 | TRBV9 | TGTGCCAGCAGCCCGCGGGGGAATGGGGAGACCCAGTACTTC | CASSPRGNGETQYF
NA | NA | TRBJ2-7 | 12 | TRBV5-1 | TGCGCCAGCAGTGAGCAGGGCTACGAGCAGTACTTC | CASSEQGYEQYF
TRBD1 | few | TRBJ1-2 | 15 | TRBV30 | TGTGCCTGGACTACTTCGTCCAGGGGGCGAGTTGGCTACACCTTC | CAWTTSSRGRVGYTF
TRBD2 | NA | TRBJ2-7 | 18 | TRBV4-3 | TGCGCCAGCAGCCAAGGGGCGGGAGGCCAACATTACTTCTACGAGCAGTACTTC | CASSQGAGGQHYFYEQYF
NA | once | TRBJ2-7 | 16 | TRBV9 | TGTGCCAGCAGCGTAGCGCCGGGGGCGTCCACCTACGAGCAGTACTTC | CASSVAPGASTYEQYF
TRBD1 | once | TRBJ2-7 | 15 | TRBV7-9 | TGTGCCAGCAGCTCCGGACAGGGGGCCTCCTACGAGCAGTACTTC | CASSSGQGASYEQYF
NA | NA | TRBJ1-1 | 14 | TRBV27 | TGTGCCAGCAGCAAGGGCCGCTTTGGCACTGAAGCTTTCTTT | CASSKGRFGTEAFF
NA | few | TRBJ2-6 | 14 | TRBV6-1 | TGTGCCAGCAGCCAAACGGCGGGGGCCAACGTCCTGACTTTC | CASSQTAGANVLTF
TRBD2 | NA | TRBJ2-3 | 13 | TRBV29-1 | TGCAGCGGTGGAGGACTAGCGACAGATACGCAGTATTTT | CSGGGLATDTQYF
NA | many | TRBJ1-4 | 15 | TRBV4-1 | TGCGCCAGCAGCCAGGGGGACAACCCAAAGGGAAAACTGTTTTTT | CASSQGDNPKGKLFF
NA | NA | TRBJ1-3 | 15 | TRBV7-2 | TGTGCCAGCAGCTTAACGGGGGGCCCTGGAAACACCATATATTTT | CASSLTGGPGNTIYF
TRBD1 | NA | TRBJ1-5 | 16 | TRBV27 | TGTGCCAGCAGGTTGACAGGGGCGGCAGGCAATCAGCCCCAGCATTTT | CASRLTGAAGNQPQHF
NA | NA | TRBJ1-1 | 17 | TRBV21-1 | TGTGCCAGCACCGAAGTGGGTAGGGACAGGGGTTACACTGAAGCTTTCTTT | CASTEVGRDRGYTEAFF
NA | once | TRBJ2-7 | 18 | TRBV21-1 | TGTGCCAGCTGGACGCTGATGGACAGGGCGAAATCGACCTACGAGCAGTACTTC | CASWTLMDRAKSTYEQYF
TRBD2 | NA | TRBJ2-7 | 14 | TRBV28 | TGTGCCAACAGGGTAGCGGGAGAACACTACGAGCAGTACTTC | CANRVAGEHYEQYF
NA | NA | TRBJ2-1 | 15 | TRBV6-5 | TGTGCCAGCAGTTACTCAACCCTCGGGTACAATGAGCAGTTCTTC | CASSYSTLGYNEQFF
NA | few | TRBJ1-4 | 13 | TRBV10-3 | TGTGCCATCAGTGTAACTAAAAATGAAAAACTGTTTTTT | CAISVTKNEKLFF
NA | NA | TRBJ1-2 | 14 | TRBV19 | TGTGCCAGCTCCCCGGAGAGGGGGAACTATGGCTACACCTTC | CASSPERGNYGYTF
NA | NA | TRBJ2-7 | 15 | TRBV6-1 | TGTGCCAGCATCCTAGTGCGGCTAGGGGCCTACGAGCAGTACTTC | CASILVRLGAYEQYF
NA | few | TRBJ2-1 | 16 | TRBV5-1 | TGCGCCAGCAGCTTGGCCAGCCCCAGCTCCTACAATGAGCAGTTCTTC | CASSLASPSSYNEQFF
NA | NA | TRBJ2-3 | 14 | TRBV6-5 | TGTGCCAGCAGTCGGCGGACTGCCACAGATACGCAGTATTTT | CASSRRTATDTQYF
TRBD1 | NA | TRBJ1-2 | 17 | TRBV5-4 | TGTGCCAGCAGCTTGGCAGGGGGCGCGAAATCGAACTATGGCTACACCTTC | CASSLAGGAKSNYGYTF
NA | NA | TRBJ1-2 | 14 | TRBV5-1 | TGCGCCAGCAGCCTGCGTTCTGAGAACTATGGCTACACCTTC | CASSLRSENYGYTF
TRBD2 | NA | TRBJ2-2 | 14 | TRBV7-6 | TGTGCCAGCAGCTCCCCGGGGGGACGCGGGGAGCTGTTTTTT | CASSSPGGRGELFF
NA | NA | TRBJ2-7 | 12 | TRBV9 | TGTGCCAGCAGCGCCTCAGGGGACGAGCAGTACTTC | CASSASGDEQYF
NA | NA | TRBJ2-3 | 13 | TRBV2 | TGTGCCAGCAGTGGCGGAAGCACAGATACGCAGTATTTT | CASSGGSTDTQYF
TRBD2 | NA | TRBJ2-3 | 16 | TRBV7-6 | TGTGCCAGCAGCCAACCAGCGGGAGGGGGGGGAGATACGCAGTATTTT | CASSQPAGGGGDTQYF
TRBD2 | NA | TRBJ2-7 | 15 | TRBV28 | TGTGCCAGCAGTTCCCTAGCGGGAGGGCCCCACGAGCAGTACTTC | CASSSLAGGPHEQYF
TRBD2 | NA | TRBJ2-7 | 15 | TRBV7-8 | TGTGCCAGCAGCAAAAGACTAGCGGGAGCCCACGAGCAGTACTTC | CASSKRLAGAHEQYF
NA | few | TRBJ2-2 | 12 | TRBV28 | TGTGCCAGCCTCGAGGGGTCCGGGGAGCTGTTTTTT | CASLEGSGELFF
NA | NA | TRBJ2-4 | 11 | TRBV7-2 | TGTGCCAGCAGCTTAGGCAGGGGTTTGAACTTC | CASSLGRGLNF
TRBD2 | NA | TRBJ2-1 | 14 | TRBV9 | TGTGCCAGCAGCGTGGCGACTAGCGTCAATGAGCAGTTCTTC | CASSVATSVNEQFF
NA | NA | TRBJ1-1 | 13 | TRBV11-2 | TGTGCCAGCAGCCGCAGGGCCACCACTGAAGCTTTCTTT | CASSRRATTEAFF
TRBD1 | NA | TRBJ2-6 | 18 | TRBV7-2 | TGTGCCAGCAGCTTAAGTAGGTGGCAGGGGGCTGGGGCCAACGTCCTGACTTTC | CASSLSRWQGAGANVLTF
NA | NA | TRBJ1-2 | 15 | TRBV5-1 | TGCGCCAGCAGCTCACCGGGCTCCGGGGTAGGGGGCTACACCTTC | CASSSPGSGVGGYTF
NA | NA | TRBJ2-3 | 13 | TRBV9 | TGTGCCAGCAGCGGAGACCCCACAGATACGCAGTATTTT | CASSGDPTDTQYF
TRBD1 | NA | TRBJ2-7 | 12 | TRBV29-1 | TGCAGCGTCATAGGGACAGCCTACGAGCAGTACTTC | CSVIGTAYEQYF
NA | NA | TRBJ2-5 | 14 | TRBV4-3 | TGCGCCAGCAGCCAAGTCCAGGGTTCGGAGACCCAGTACTTC | CASSQVQGSETQYF
NA | NA | TRBJ1-2 | 12 | TRBV28 | TGTGCCAGCAGTTTGCCCACCCGGGGCTACACCTTC | CASSLPTRGYTF
NA | NA | TRBJ2-3 | 12 | TRBV27 | TGTGCCAGCAGTACGACTACTCTTCCGCAGTATTTT | CASSTTTLPQYF
NA | few | TRBJ1-2 | 13 | TRBV30 | TGTGCCTGGAGTGGGGGGGTTACCTATGGCTACACCTTC | CAWSGGVTYGYTF